These 20 T cell receptor beta chains were all obtained from the same sample, sequenced in a study of cytomegalovirus exposure and HLA in healthy donors. The PCR employed 60 Vbeta primers together with 13 Jbeta primers. Data came from immunoSEQ multiplex PCR; TCRdb stores just in-frame clones and leaves some out. The data hold about 130,000 clones, with around 83% observed a single time. Material: PBMCs. Receptor source: a man aged 50-59 years in good health and CMV-seronegative.

CDR3 amino acids: CASSSRDEGYEQYF. As DNA, the CDR3 is TGTGCCAGCAGCTCACGGGATGAAGGCTACGAGCAGTACTTC. The chain employs TRBV7-9 and TRBJ2-7, with D possibly being TRBD2 (5 bases). Trimming took 4 bases from V and 3 from J, leaving 13 bases between them. CDR3 length equals 14 residues. Germline V gene sequence: CDR1 SEHNR, CDR2 FQNEAQ (reference sequence).

The chain joins TRBV7-6 to TRBJ1-1, with a weak D call TRBD1 (6 bases). The germline CDR1 and CDR2 sequences are SGHVS and FNYEAQ. The V and J ends lost 1 base and 5 bases respectively, with 8 bases between them. The CDR3 has 13 amino acids. The CDR3 loop reads CASSLEGGTEAFF. As DNA, the CDR3 is TGTGCCAGCAGCTTAGAGGGGGGGACTGAAGCTTTCTTT.

This chain uses TRBV29-1 with TRBJ2-2; D not certain. V shed 4 bases and J shed 6 bases, with 12 bases lying between them. The germline CDR1 and CDR2 sequences are SQVTM and ANQGSEA. This CDR3 has 13 amino acids. The DNA for the CDR3 is TGCAGCGTTGCCACTCAAACCCCCGGGGAGCTGTTTTTT. Its protein product is CSVATQTPGELFF.

The chain links TRBV7-6 to TRBJ2-1, with TRBD1 matching over 9 bases. This CDR3 has 13 amino acids. The germline V gene has CDR1 SGHVS and CDR2 FNYEAQ. The junction had 9 bases not matched to a gene; V was cut back by 4 bases and J by 14 bases. CDR3: CASSSPNTGGKFF. The DNA of the CDR3 is TGTGCCAGCAGCTCCCCAAATACAGGGGGCAAGTTCTTC.

The chain links TRBV7-9 to TRBJ1-1; 7 positions agree with TRBD1. Germline lookup yields CDR1 SEHNR and CDR2 FQNEAQ (reference sequence). V was pared by 5 bases and J by 6 bases, with 9 bases of the junction left unmatched. This CDR3 region has 14 residues. The CDR3 here is CASSEVTGIAEAFF. The DNA of the CDR3 is TGTGCCAGCAGCGAGGTGACAGGGATCGCTGAAGCTTTCTTT.

V is TRBV27 and J is TRBJ2-1; D unclear. The CDR3 loop spans 13 amino acids. Germline V gives CDR1 MNHEY, CDR2 SMNVEV (reference sequence). The germline V and J ends were trimmed by 2 bases and 4 bases, with 6 bases remaining between them. The CDR3 nucleotides read TGTGCCAGCAGTTTAAGGAGTTACAATGAGCAGTTCTTC. Amino acids: CASSLRSYNEQFF.

This clone was detected once. The V and J genes are TRBV19 and TRBJ1-3; D possibly corresponds to TRBD1 (6 bases). Germline CDR1 LNHDA, CDR2 SQIVND (reference sequence). The V end lost 5 bases, the J end lost 5 bases, and 13 bases lay between the germline ends. This CDR3 has 14 amino acids. CDR3 in amino acids: CASSYYGQRNTIYF. The CDR3 DNA reads as TGTGCCAGTAGTTACTACGGACAGAGAAACACCATATATTTT.

This rearrangement joins TRBV7-3 to TRBJ2-5, with TRBD2 matching 8 bases. With the DNA end fitting TRBJ2-7 better, the J assignment may be wrong. The CDR3 spans 14 residues. Germline V gene lookup returns CDR1 SGHTA and CDR2 FQGTGA. The CDR3 protein is CASSLAGYSYEQYF. CDR3 coding DNA: TGTGCCAGCAGCCTAGCGGGTTACTCCTACGAGCAGTACTTC.

The chain has TRBV7-2 and TRBJ1-6, with 8 nucleotides matching TRBD1. Germline CDR1 SGHTA, CDR2 FQGNSA. This CDR3 has 14 residues. V dropped 5 bases and J dropped 9; count of bases not matched to a gene: 6. The CDR3 spells CASSVTGAASPLHF. The DNA of the CDR3 is TGTGCCAGCAGCGTGACAGGGGCTGCTTCACCCCTCCACTTT.

As concerns this clone: An end of the junction differs from the germline gene, which may be a read error. The chain is built from TRBV4-1 and TRBJ2-3, with D possibly being TRBD2 (6 bases). Germline-derived CDR1 and CDR2 are MGHRA and YSYEKL. The CDR3 is made up of 14 amino acids. CDR3 sequence (DNA): TGCGCCAGCAGCCCCCGACGGGACCTCCGGGGGATCCGTTTT. Its translation is CASSPRRDLRGIRF.

This chain links TRBV29-1 with TRBJ2-5; possibly TRBD2 for D (5 bases). This CDR3 contains 14 residues. Trimming pared 7 bases from V and 2 bases from J, leaving 17 bases between. CDR1 SQVTM and CDR2 ANQGSEA come from the germline V gene. The chain's CDR3 is CSALERATQETQYF. The CDR3 region has the DNA TGCAGCGCCCTAGAGAGGGCGACTCAAGAGACCCAGTACTTC.

V is TRBV5-6 and J is TRBJ1-1; perhaps TRBD1 as D (6 bases). The V and J ends lost 0 bases and 6 bases respectively, with 12 bases between them. Per germline, CDR1 SGHDT and CDR2 YYEEEE. This CDR3 has 14 residues. CDR3 DNA sequence: TGTGCCAGCAGCTTGGAAACAGGGTACGCTGAAGCTTTCTTT. Translation gives CASSLETGYAEAFF. Filled out from reference TRBV5-6 and TRBJ1-1, the complete variable domain reads DAGVTQSPTHLIKTRGQQVTLRCSPKSGHDTVSWYQQALGQGPQFIFQYYEEEERQRGNFPDRFSGHQFPNYSSELNVNALLLGDSALYLCASSLETGYAEAFFGQGTRLTVV.

The genes are TRBV6-6 and TRBJ1-1; 10 nucleotides match TRBD1. The CDR3 covers 15 residues. Germline assignment: CDR1 MNHNY and CDR2 SVGAGI (reference sequence). V trimming: 4 bases; J trimming: 4 bases; junction bases outside the gene matches: 6. Here the CDR3 DNA reads TGTGCCAGCAGTTGGTTCTGGACAGGGGGCACTGAAGCTTTCTTT. Its translation: CASSWFWTGGTEAFF.

The rearrangement links TRBV7-6 to TRBJ2-7; 12 bases are a match to TRBD1. This CDR3 spans 14 amino acids. Losses at the gene ends were 8 bases for V and 3 bases for J; bases not matched to a gene: 5. Germline V CDR1 and CDR2: SGHVS, FNYEAQ. The DNA for the CDR3 is TGTGCCAGCGGCGGGACAGGGGGCTTCTACGAGCAGTACTTC. Residues: CASGGTGGFYEQYF.

This clone was observed once. This rearrangement joins TRBV6-5 to TRBJ1-4, with D possibly matching TRBD1 (6 bases). From germline, CDR1 is MNHEY and CDR2 SVGAGI. Trimming cost V 0 bases and J 5 bases, with 10 bases left between them. The CDR3 length is 15 residues. The CDR3 protein is CASSYSPGVNEKLFF. The CDR3 region has the DNA TGTGCCAGCAGTTACTCTCCAGGGGTAAATGAAAAACTGTTTTTT.

V gene TRBV18 combines with J gene TRBJ1-5; 9 positions match TRBD1. CDR1 and CDR2 (germline): KGHSH, LQKENI. V shed 2 bases and J 2 bases; nucleotides not matched to a gene: 7. CDR3 size: 17 residues. The CDR3: CASSPLDRGGGNQPQHF. The CDR3 DNA is TGTGCCAGCTCACCATTGGACAGGGGAGGCGGCAATCAGCCCCAGCATTTT.

The CDR3, as DNA: TGTGCCAGCTCACCAGACCAGGGCTACGAGCAGTACTTC. It yields the protein CASSPDQGYEQYF. The chain is built from TRBV18 and TRBJ2-7; the D gene is possibly TRBD1 (5 bases). The CDR3 loop spans 13 amino acids. The germline gives CDR1 KGHSH, CDR2 LQKENI. Trimming removed 2 bases from V and 3 bases from J, with 8 bases in between.

The genes are TRBV9 and TRBJ1-6; tentatively, D is TRBD1 (5 bases). Germline CDR1 and CDR2: SGDLS and YYNGEE. The CDR3 covers 12 residues. V was pared by 4 bases and J by 13 bases, with 12 bases between. The CDR3 loop reads CASSHDSPPLHF. CDR3 coding DNA: TGTGCCAGCAGCCATGACAGCCCGCCCCTCCACTTT.

The rearrangement links TRBV19 to TRBJ2-5; weak D call: TRBD1 (6 bases). V was cut by 3 bases and J by 7 bases, with 15 bases left in between. The CDR3 is 14 residues long. Germline loops: CDR1 LNHDA, CDR2 SQIVND (reference sequence). The CDR3 loop is CASSMGHLRGTQYF. CDR3 nucleotides: TGTGCCAGTAGTATGGGACACCTTCGCGGGACCCAGTACTTC.

V and J are TRBV15 and TRBJ1-5; TRBD1 matches at 7 bases. V shed 3 bases and J 5 bases; nucleotides not matched to a gene: 19. Germline assignment: CDR1 LNHNV and CDR2 YYDKDF (reference sequence). The CDR3 extends over 19 amino acids. The CDR3 nucleotides are TGTGCCACCAGCAGGACAAGGGGGCAGGGCGGTGGAATAGATCAGCCCCAGCATTTT. This encodes CATSRTRGQGGGIDQPQHF. Looking up the rest from reference TRBV15 and TRBJ1-5 gives the full variable domain: DAMVIQNPRYQVTQFGKPVTLSCSQTLNHNVMYWYQQKSSQAPKLLFHYYDKDFNNEADTPDNFQSRRPNTSFCFLDIRSPGLGDTAMYLCATSRTRGQGGGIDQPQHFGDGTRLSIL.